This TCR beta chain was sequenced in a study of chemoradiotherapy in HPV16-positive cancers. Study context: Candidate HPV-specific T-cell clones and common TCR motifs came from functional assays in a couple of HPV16-positive patients.

TCRdb's copy holds only in-frame clones and misses some; the assay was immunoSEQ multiplex PCR. This table has 9,400 or so clones, roughly 78% appearing once. Study findings and constraints: HPV-specific T cells were functionally defined from only two HPV16-positive patients. Better recurrence-free survival went with HPV-responsive T-cell expansion in HPV16-positive patients.

Concerning this clone: What it binds is not known.

Samples were taken several times over chemoradiotherapy. The CDR3 is made up of 16 amino acids. Trimming cost V 5 bases and J 0 bases; bases outside gene matches: 4. The germline gives CDR1 SEHNR, CDR2 FQNEAQ (reference sequence). The J gene is TRBJ2-5, the V gene TRBV7-9; 12 bases align to TRBD2. The clonotype comes from a human donor with HPV-associated anogenital cancer. The material was obtained from a patient who underwent chemoradiotherapy. CDR3 region: CASSRTSGAYQETQYF. As DNA, the CDR3 is TGTGCCAGCAGCCGGACTAGCGGGGCCTACCAAGAGACCCAGTACTTC.